This TCR beta chain appears in the sequencing data of a study of blood T cell repertoires in COVID-19. Clones were read by immunoSEQ multiplex PCR, and TCRdb kept only the in-frame ones, dropping some. The data show about 280,000 clones, 85% seen once. Looked up from germline, CDR1 is SEHNR and CDR2 is FQNEAQ (reference sequence). The CDR3 covers 18 residues. V was clipped by 7 bases and J by 3 bases, with 25 bases between them. V is TRBV7-9 and J is TRBJ2-4, with D possibly being TRBD2 (5 bases). Sequencing used peripheral blood. This sequence originates from a human donor in a cohort sampled during active COVID-19. The CDR3 nucleotides read TGTGCCAGCAACGAGGGCTACGGAGGCCGTATGGTCAAAAACATTCAGTACTTC. Amino acid sequence: CASNEGYGGRMVKNIQYF.